Listed below are T cell receptor beta chains from one sample, sequenced in a study of technical replicates of blood from several donors. The table came from immunoSEQ multiplex PCR; TCRdb's copy has only in-frame clones and leaves some out. The sample lists 15,000 to 20,000 clones; around nine tenths were seen once. Sequenced sample: PBMCs. All receptors come from a human donor in good health. The CDR3 runs from the conserved cysteine through the conserved F or W. Each record gives: V gene, D gene, CDR3 length, clone size, J gene, CDR3 protein, CDR3 DNA. A D gene is named only where the DNA matches it firmly. The size field is filled for only some rows; it gives once, few, many or a size class.

TRBV6-6	-	12	-	TRBJ2-7	CASSYLNYEQYF	TGTGCCAGCAGTTATTTAAACTACGAGCAGTACTTC
TRBV5-6	TRBD1	14	-	TRBJ1-2	CASSLSGTGYGYTF	TGTGCCAGCAGCTTGTCCGGGACAGGGTATGGCTACACCTTC
TRBV11-2	TRBD1	14	-	TRBJ2-5	CASSTRDRSETQYF	TGTGCCAGCAGCACCCGGGACAGATCAGAGACCCAGTACTTC
TRBV2	TRBD2	16	once	TRBJ2-2	CASRRGLAEQTGELFF	TGTGCCAGCAGAAGGGGACTAGCGGAACAAACCGGGGAGCTGTTTTTT
TRBV27	TRBD2	18	-	TRBJ2-7	CASSLLLGGGRASYEQYF	TGTGCCAGCAGTTTACTACTGGGGGGCGGGAGGGCCTCTTACGAGCAGTACTTC
TRBV7-3	TRBD1	14	-	TRBJ1-2	CASSSGQGASGYTF	TGTGCCAGCAGCTCGGGACAGGGGGCGTCGGGCTACACCTTC
TRBV18	-	14	medium-sized	TRBJ2-2	CASSPPRDTGELFF	TGTGCCAGCTCACCTCCCCGAGACACCGGGGAGCTGTTTTTT
TRBV4-1	TRBD2	20	-	TRBJ2-1	CASSQAVSASGSRVYNEQFF	TGCGCCAGCAGCCAAGCAGTTTCTGCTAGCGGGAGTCGGGTCTACAATGAGCAGTTCTTC
TRBV30	-	16	once	TRBJ2-5	CAWGSGGTSRRETQYF	TGTGCCTGGGGGAGTGGGGGTACTAGCAGAAGGGAGACCCAGTACTTC
TRBV7-2	-	17	-	TRBJ2-4	CASSYRLRDTAKNIQYF	TGTGCCAGCAGCTACCGACTTCGGGATACAGCCAAAAACATTCAGTACTTC
TRBV10-3	-	16	-	TRBJ2-6	CAISPGLNSGANVLTF	TGTGCCATCAGCCCGGGACTGAACTCTGGGGCCAACGTCCTGACTTTC
TRBV5-6	-	13	-	TRBJ2-1	CASSPGTSREQFF	TGTGCCAGCAGCCCCGGGACATCGAGGGAGCAGTTCTTC
TRBV19	TRBD1	15	-	TRBJ1-5	CASSGRTGGDEAQHF	TGTGCCAGTAGTGGGAGGACAGGGGGAGATGAGGCCCAGCATTTT
TRBV11-3	-	12	-	TRBJ1-1	CASSLRGTEAFF	TGTGCCAGCAGCTTAAGAGGCACTGAAGCTTTCTTT
TRBV7-2	TRBD1	17	few	TRBJ1-4	CASSSVGTGGLDEKLFF	TGTGCCAGCAGCTCAGTCGGGACAGGGGGATTGGATGAAAAACTGTTTTTT
TRBV28	TRBD1	17	-	TRBJ2-7	CASSLVGAGTGYYEQYF	TGTGCCAGCAGTTTAGTTGGGGCTGGGACAGGGTACTACGAGCAGTACTTC
TRBV2	TRBD1	14	-	TRBJ2-7	CASRGGQVSYEQYF	TGTGCCAGCAGGGGGGGACAGGTGTCCTACGAGCAGTACTTC
TRBV29-1	-	13	-	TRBJ2-1	CSVAGGAWNEQFF	TGCAGCGTTGCGGGGGGCGCGTGGAATGAGCAGTTCTTC
TRBV5-4	-	13	-	TRBJ2-7	CASSRADHYEQYF	TGTGCCAGCTCTCGAGCGGACCACTACGAGCAGTACTTC
TRBV6-5	TRBD2	14	-	TRBJ2-3	CASSYGRGTDTQYF	TGTGCCAGCAGTTACGGGAGGGGCACAGATACGCAGTATTTT
TRBV10-1	-	13	few	TRBJ1-2	CASSEDPSYGYTF	TGCGCCAGCAGTGAGGATCCTAGCTATGGCTACACCTTC
TRBV4-1	-	15	once	TRBJ2-1	CASSLSGSWRNEQFF	TGCGCCAGCTCCCTCAGCGGGTCCTGGCGGAATGAGCAGTTCTTC
TRBV25-1	-	11	-	TRBJ1-3	CASSYQNTIYF	TGTGCCAGCAGCTACCAAAACACCATATATTTT
TRBV2	TRBD1	15	-	TRBJ2-3	CASSPGTGGRDTQYF	TGTGCCAGCAGTCCCGGGACAGGGGGCCGAGATACGCAGTATTTT
TRBV4-2	-	14	-	TRBJ2-2	CASSRDPGTGELFF	TGTGCCAGCAGCCGCGACCCGGGGACCGGGGAGCTGTTTTTT
TRBV7-9	TRBD1	15	-	TRBJ1-2	CASSFGQGDANGYTF	TGTGCCAGCAGCTTCGGACAGGGCGACGCGAATGGCTACACCTTC
TRBV18	-	14	few	TRBJ1-5	CASSPGGGTQPQHF	TGTGCCAGCTCACCGGGCGGGGGTACTCAGCCCCAGCATTTT
TRBV28	-	17	-	TRBJ1-4	CASSLNLGGAIGEKLFF	TGTGCCAGCAGTCTAAACTTGGGGGGGGCTATTGGGGAAAAACTGTTTTTT
TRBV18	TRBD1	17	-	TRBJ1-3	CASSPRQGLVSGNTIYF	TGTGCCAGCTCACCCCGACAGGGTCTTGTTTCTGGAAACACCATATATTTT
TRBV6-1	TRBD1	16	-	TRBJ2-1	CASSGSTGLGRDEQFF	TGTGCCAGCAGTGGGTCGACAGGGTTAGGGCGCGATGAGCAGTTCTTC
TRBV7-8	-	14	-	TRBJ2-7	CASSFTELSYEQYF	TGTGCCAGCAGCTTCACAGAGCTGTCCTACGAGCAGTACTTC
TRBV28	-	15	-	TRBJ2-2	CASSPPGENTGELFF	TGTGCCAGCAGTCCTCCAGGGGAGAACACCGGGGAGCTGTTTTTT
TRBV27	-	13	-	TRBJ1-2	CASSSESRSGYTF	TGTGCCAGCAGTTCCGAGAGTCGGTCCGGCTACACCTTC
TRBV27	TRBD1	15	-	TRBJ1-5	CARDFRDSHNQPQHF	TGTGCCAGGGACTTCCGGGACAGCCACAATCAGCCCCAGCATTTT
TRBV7-2	-	17	few	TRBJ1-1	CASSLTPGGRGNTEAFF	TGTGCCAGCAGCTTAACGCCCGGAGGCCGAGGGAACACTGAAGCTTTCTTT
TRBV2	TRBD1	14	-	TRBJ2-3	CASSGTGGTDTQYF	TGTGCCAGCAGTGGGACAGGGGGGACAGATACGCAGTATTTT
TRBV9	-	15	-	TRBJ2-3	CASSAGLLITDTQYF	TGTGCCAGCAGCGCAGGACTGCTCATCACAGATACGCAGTATTTT
TRBV29-1	TRBD1	13	-	TRBJ2-3	CSARQGGADTQYF	TGCAGCGCAAGACAGGGTGGGGCAGATACGCAGTATTTT
TRBV7-3	TRBD2	15	-	TRBJ2-5	CASSKTSGSSETQYF	TGTGCCAGCAGCAAGACTAGCGGGAGCTCGGAGACCCAGTACTTC
TRBV12-5	TRBD1	17	-	TRBJ1-1	CASGLSPGTDLNTEAFF	TGTGCTAGTGGCTTGAGTCCTGGGACAGACCTAAACACTGAAGCTTTCTTT
TRBV5-1	TRBD2	16	-	TRBJ2-3	CASSSGTSGSTDTQYF	TGCGCCAGCAGCTCCGGGACTAGCGGGAGCACAGATACGCAGTATTTT
TRBV2	-	15	once	TRBJ2-5	CASGVRQGIRETQYF	TGTGCCAGTGGAGTCCGGCAGGGGATTAGGGAGACCCAGTACTTC
TRBV27	-	13	medium-sized	TRBJ2-7	CASSPTSAGEQYF	TGTGCCAGCAGCCCCACGAGCGCGGGTGAGCAGTACTTC
TRBV15	TRBD2	19	-	TRBJ2-1	CATSRDQWGGRGSYNEQFF	TGTGCCACCAGCAGAGATCAGTGGGGCGGGAGGGGCTCCTACAATGAGCAGTTCTTC
TRBV11-2	TRBD2	16	-	TRBJ2-7	CASSLVSTSELYEQYF	TGTGCCAGCAGCTTAGTCTCGACTAGCGAACTCTACGAGCAGTACTTC
TRBV5-1	-	14	-	TRBJ1-4	CASSFQQGTEKLFF	TGCGCCAGCAGCTTCCAGCAGGGGACCGAAAAACTGTTTTTT
TRBV19	-	12	-	TRBJ2-1	CASSMGGYEQFF	TGTGCCAGTAGTATGGGGGGTTATGAGCAGTTCTTC
TRBV14	-	11	-	TRBJ2-7	CASSQDRAQYF	TGTGCCAGCAGCCAAGACAGGGCGCAATACTTC
TRBV28	TRBD1	15	-	TRBJ2-7	CASSLYGTGAYEQYF	TGTGCCAGCAGTTTATATGGGACAGGGGCCTACGAGCAGTACTTC
TRBV7-8	TRBD1	14	-	TRBJ2-2	CASSSGQGGGELFF	TGTGCCAGCAGCTCTGGACAGGGCGGCGGGGAGCTGTTTTTT
TRBV10-3	TRBD2	15	-	TRBJ2-5	CAISPSGRPQETQYF	TGTGCCATCAGTCCTAGCGGGAGGCCCCAAGAGACCCAGTACTTC
TRBV6-1	-	14	-	TRBJ1-1	CASSDGGSATEAFF	TGTGCCAGCAGTGATGGAGGGTCGGCCACTGAAGCTTTCTTT
TRBV15	-	19	-	TRBJ1-5	CATSRARSVRAGFYQPQHF	TGTGCCACCAGCAGAGCCCGATCTGTTCGGGCAGGGTTTTATCAGCCCCAGCATTTT
TRBV4-2	-	12	few	TRBJ1-1	CASSQDSAEAFF	TGTGCCAGCAGCCAAGATTCGGCTGAAGCTTTCTTT